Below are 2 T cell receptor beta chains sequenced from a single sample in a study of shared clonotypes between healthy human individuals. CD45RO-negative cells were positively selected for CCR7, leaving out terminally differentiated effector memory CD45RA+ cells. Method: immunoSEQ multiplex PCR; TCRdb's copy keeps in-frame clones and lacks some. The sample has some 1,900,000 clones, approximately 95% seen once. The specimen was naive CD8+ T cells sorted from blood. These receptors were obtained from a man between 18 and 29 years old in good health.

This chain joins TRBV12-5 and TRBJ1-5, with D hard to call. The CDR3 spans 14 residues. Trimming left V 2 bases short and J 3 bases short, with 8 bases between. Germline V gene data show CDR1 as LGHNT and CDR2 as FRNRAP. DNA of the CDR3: TGTGCTAGTGGTTTGCATACAGACAATCAGCCCCAGCATTTT. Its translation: CASGLHTDNQPQHF.

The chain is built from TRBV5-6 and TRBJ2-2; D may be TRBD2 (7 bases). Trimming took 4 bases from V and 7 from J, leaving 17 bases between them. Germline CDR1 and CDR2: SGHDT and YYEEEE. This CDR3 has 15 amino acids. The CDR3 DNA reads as TGTGCCAGCAGCCCTCAAGGGGGGGCAATCGGGGAGCTGTTTTTT. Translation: CASSPQGGAIGELFF. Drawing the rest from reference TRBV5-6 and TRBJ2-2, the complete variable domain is DAGVTQSPTHLIKTRGQQVTLRCSPKSGHDTVSWYQQALGQGPQFIFQYYEEEERQRGNFPDRFSGHQFPNYSSELNVNALLLGDSALYLCASSPQGGAIGELFFGEGSRLTVL.